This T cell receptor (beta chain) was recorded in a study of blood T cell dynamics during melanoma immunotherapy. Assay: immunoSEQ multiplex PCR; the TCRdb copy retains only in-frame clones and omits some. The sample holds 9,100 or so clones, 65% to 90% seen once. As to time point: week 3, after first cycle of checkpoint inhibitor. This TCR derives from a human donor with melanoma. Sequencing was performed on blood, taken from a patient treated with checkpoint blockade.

The CDR3 loop is CASSLQGMSTDTQYF. CDR3 nucleotides: TGCGCCAGCAGCTTACAGGGGATGAGCACAGATACGCAGTATTTT. This chain joins TRBV5-1 and TRBJ2-3; 7 bases are shared with TRBD1. The junction had 3 bases not matched to a gene; V was cut back by 2 bases and J by 0 bases. Germline CDR1 and CDR2: SGHRS and YFSETQ. CDR3 length: 15 amino acids.